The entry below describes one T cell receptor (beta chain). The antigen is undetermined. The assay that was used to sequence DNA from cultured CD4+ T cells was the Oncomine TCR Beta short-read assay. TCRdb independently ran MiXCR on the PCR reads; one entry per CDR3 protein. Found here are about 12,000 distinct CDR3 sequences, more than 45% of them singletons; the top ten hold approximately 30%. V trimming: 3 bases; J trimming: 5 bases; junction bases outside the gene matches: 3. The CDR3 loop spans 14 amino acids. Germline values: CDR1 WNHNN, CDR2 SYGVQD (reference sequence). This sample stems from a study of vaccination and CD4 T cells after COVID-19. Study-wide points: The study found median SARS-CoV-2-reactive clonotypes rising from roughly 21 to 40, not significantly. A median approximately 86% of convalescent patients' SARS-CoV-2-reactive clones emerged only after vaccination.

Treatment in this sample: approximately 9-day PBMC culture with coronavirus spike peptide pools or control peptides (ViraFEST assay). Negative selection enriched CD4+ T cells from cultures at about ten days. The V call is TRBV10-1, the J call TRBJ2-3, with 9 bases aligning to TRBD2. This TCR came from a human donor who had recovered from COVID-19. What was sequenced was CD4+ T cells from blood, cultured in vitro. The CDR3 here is CASSDSGSQDTQYF. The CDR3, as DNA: TGCGCCAGCAGTGATAGCGGGAGTCAAGATACGCAGTATTTT.